Each of the 16 T cell receptor beta chains below was sequenced from the same sample in a study of T cells after yellow fever vaccination. TCRdb redid the calling of the 5' RACE reads with MiXCR, one entry per CDR3 protein. The repertoire includes over 110,000 distinct CDR3 sequences, more than 6% of them detected once, and under 0.95% sits in the top ten. The sequencing used CD4+ T cells sorted from PBMCs, collected 5 days after the yellow fever booster vaccination. These receptors originate from a man between 25 and 39 years old who received the YFV17D yellow fever vaccine.

This clonotype was seen more than once but under ten times. V usage is TRBV5-1 and J usage is TRBJ1-1, with D uncertain. CDR1 is SGHRS and CDR2 is YFSETQ in the germline V gene. The V end lost 0 bases, the J end lost 4 bases, and 7 bases lay between the germline ends. The CDR3 is 13 residues long. The CDR3 DNA sequence: TGCGCCAGCAGCTTGGGACAACCCACTGAAGCTTTCTTT. Its translation is CASSLGQPTEAFF.

This clonotype was recorded many times. The genes are TRBV7-9 and TRBJ1-4, with 8 bases that match TRBD1. The CDR3 has 14 residues. V lost 5 bases, J lost 8 bases, and 7 bases stayed unmatched. The germline CDR1 and CDR2 sequences are SEHNR and FQNEAQ (reference sequence). As DNA, the CDR3 is TGTGCCAGCAGCACGGACAGGGAGGGCGAAAAACTGTTTTTT. This gives the protein CASSTDREGEKLFF.

For this clonotype: A read error may be the cause here, since a much bigger clone is one base away. V usage is TRBV29-1 and J usage is TRBJ2-3, with 7 bases aligning to TRBD2. This CDR3 is built from 13 residues. The V gene's germline CDR1 is SQVTM and CDR2 ANQGSEA. Here the CDR3 reads CTVSGLRTDTQYF. The CDR3 DNA is TGCACCGTTAGCGGGTTGCGCACAGATACGCAGTATTTT.

This clonotype was seen ten or more times. This chain uses TRBV7-9 with TRBJ2-5; TRBD2 matches at 7 bases. The CDR3 runs to 15 residues. V lost 4 bases to trimming and J lost 4 bases; unmatched junction nucleotides: 9. CDR1 is SEHNR, CDR2 FQNEAQ, per germline (reference sequence). CDR3 protein: CASSSRVASGETQYF. CDR3 in DNA: TGTGCCAGCAGCTCCCGGGTGGCTAGCGGAGAGACCCAGTACTTC.

This clonotype was found many times. The chain combines TRBV5-1 with TRBJ2-7, with 7 bases fitting TRBD1. Per the germline V gene, CDR1 is SGHRS and CDR2 is YFSETQ. The CDR3 consists of 12 residues. J gave up 6 bases and V 4 bases, and 4 bases lay outside the gene matches. The CDR3 DNA is TGCGCCAGCAGCCTCACAGGGGCCGAGCAGTACTTC. Its protein is CASSLTGAEQYF. Full variable domain (rest looked up from reference TRBV5-1 and TRBJ2-7): KAGVTQTPRYLIKTRGQQVTLSCSPISGHRSVSWYQQTPGQGLQFLFEYFSETQRNKGNFPGRFSGRQFSNSRSEMNVSTLELGDSALYLCASSLTGAEQYFGPGTRLTVT.

The rearrangement uses TRBV6-5 and TRBJ2-7; D possibly matches TRBD1 or TRBD2 (5 bases each). CDR3 length equals 14 residues. The germline V gene has CDR1 MNHEY and CDR2 SVGAGI. Trimming cost V 0 bases and J 2 bases, with 8 bases left between them. The DNA of the CDR3 is TGTGCCAGCAGTTACTCCGGGGCAACCTACGAGCAGTACTTC. This translates into CASSYSGATYEQYF.

This clonotype appeared many times. V is TRBV14 and J is TRBJ2-5, with D possibly called TRBD1 or TRBD2 (5 bases each). V was shortened by 0 bases and J by 6 bases, with 20 bases between the two germline ends. The CDR3 sequence is 17 residues long. Germline V gene sequence: CDR1 SGHDN, CDR2 FVKESK. The CDR3: CASSQEDPWTGGKTQYF. DNA for the CDR3: TGTGCCAGCAGCCAAGAAGATCCCTGGACTGGGGGAAAGACCCAGTACTTC.

This clonotype came up many times. DNA of the CDR3: TGTGCCGGAGCGGGGGCCACCTACGAGCAGTACTTC. Translation: CAGAGATYEQYF. The chain carries TRBV7-9 and TRBJ2-7, with 8 bases lining up with TRBD2. This CDR3 region has 12 residues. Per the germline V gene, CDR1 is SEHNR and CDR2 is FQNEAQ (reference sequence). The junction had 5 bases not matched to a gene; V was cut back by 11 bases and J by 2 bases.

This clonotype was detected ten times or more. This chain joins TRBV28 and TRBJ2-2; D possibly corresponds to TRBD2 (5 bases). Germline V gene sequence: CDR1 MDHEN, CDR2 SYDVKM. The V gene lost 6 bases and the J gene lost 2 bases, with 13 bases spanning the gap. The CDR3 loop spans 15 amino acids. This chain's CDR3 is CASSQAGINTGELFF. The CDR3, as DNA: TGTGCCAGCAGCCAGGCCGGGATCAACACCGGGGAGCTGTTTTTT.

This clonotype was detected many times. The rearrangement links TRBV5-1 to TRBJ2-1, with 11 bases that match TRBD2. With 3 bases clipped from V and 7 bases from J, the junction kept 15 bases outside the gene matches. This CDR3 region has 18 residues. The germline V gene has CDR1 SGHRS and CDR2 YFSETQ. For the CDR3, the DNA is TGCGCCAGCAGCTCCCCACTAGCGGGAGCCACCAGGGCTAATGAGCAGTTCTTC. It encodes CASSSPLAGATRANEQFF.

This clonotype was counted a few times. This chain connects TRBV20-1 to TRBJ2-7, with D tentatively TRBD2 (6 bases). The CDR3 totals 13 residues. Per the germline V gene, CDR1 is DFQATT and CDR2 is SNEGSKA (reference sequence). Trimming removed 6 bases from V and 0 bases from J, with 12 bases in between. The CDR3: CSAAPGVSYEQYF. The CDR3, as DNA: TGCAGTGCGGCACCGGGAGTCTCCTACGAGCAGTACTTC.

This clonotype was seen repeatedly, ten times or more. The V gene is TRBV4-2, the J gene TRBJ1-5, with TRBD1 as a possible D gene (6 bases). V was shortened by 8 bases and J by 0 bases, with 8 bases between the two germline ends. Germline V gives CDR1 LGHNA, CDR2 YNFKEQ. This CDR3 has 13 amino acids. The CDR3 is CASGGASNQPQHF. The CDR3 DNA is TGTGCCAGCGGGGGGGCTAGCAATCAGCCCCAGCATTTT.

This clonotype showed up just a few times. The CDR3 DNA is TGTGCCAGCAGCTTAGATCGGGGGCCTTCGAACGAGCAGTACTTC. Protein sequence: CASSLDRGPSNEQYF. The V call is TRBV7-2, the J call TRBJ2-7; D tentatively reads TRBD1 or TRBD2 (6 bases each). The CDR3 contains 15 residues. The V gene lost 1 base and the J gene lost 5 bases, with 15 bases spanning the gap. CDR1 SGHTA and CDR2 FQGNSA come from the germline V gene.

Many counts were recorded for this clonotype. The V gene is TRBV5-1, the J gene TRBJ2-4; TRBD2 is a possible D gene (6 bases). V shed 4 bases and J shed 6 bases, with 20 bases lying between them. Per germline, CDR1 SGHRS and CDR2 YFSETQ. The CDR3 covers 16 residues. The CDR3 spells CASSPQSGPLRNIQYF. The DNA of the CDR3 is TGCGCCAGCAGCCCCCAGAGCGGGCCCCTCCGAAACATTCAGTACTTC. The variable domain in full, with the rest retrieved from reference TRBV5-1 and TRBJ2-4, is KAGVTQTPRYLIKTRGQQVTLSCSPISGHRSVSWYQQTPGQGLQFLFEYFSETQRNKGNFPGRFSGRQFSNSRSEMNVSTLELGDSALYLCASSPQSGPLRNIQYFGAGTRLSVL.

This clonotype came up many times. The CDR3 nucleotides read TGTGCCACCAGCAGAGATGGTCAGCCCCAGCATTTT. It codes for CATSRDGQPQHF. The chain is built from TRBV15 and TRBJ1-5; D is ambiguous. This CDR3 has 12 amino acids. The ends were cut back, 0 bases at V and 6 bases at J, with 3 bases in the middle. CDR1 is LNHNV and CDR2 is YYDKDF in the germline V gene (reference sequence).

This clonotype has at least ten counts. The rearrangement uses TRBV6-1 and TRBJ1-5; D is perhaps TRBD1 (6 bases). Trimming took off 6 bases at V and 0 bases at J, with 12 bases between the two ends. The CDR3 is made up of 15 amino acids. CDR1 is MNHNS, CDR2 SASEGT, per germline. CDR3 amino acids: CASSSGVYSNQPQHF. In DNA, the CDR3 is TGTGCCAGCAGCTCAGGGGTGTATAGCAATCAGCCCCAGCATTTT.